This T cell receptor beta chain was found in a study of post-analysis software for immune sequencing data. Study-wide results and limits: Patients used several TRBV segments, including TRBV5-6, TRBV5-1 and TRBV20-1, more often than controls. There was significantly lower normalized Chao1 diversity in multiple sclerosis patients than in controls.

The ends were cut back, 7 bases at V and 4 bases at J, with 14 bases in the middle. The CDR3 covers 13 residues. The germline V gene has CDR1 SGHTA and CDR2 FQGNSA. On this clonotype itself: Its antigen is not identified.

Built from TCR beta cDNA, the libraries had unique molecular identifiers in them. Via MiXCR, TCRdb re-called the PCR reads, giving one row per CDR3 protein. The sample includes about 760,000 distinct CDR3 sequences, 25% to 30% of them seen just once. The TCR comes from a girl between 10 and 17 years old with multiple sclerosis. The chain uses TRBV7-2 and TRBJ2-7; D may be TRBD1 (8 bases). What was sequenced was blood. The CDR3 sequence: CASTSQGGYEQYF. The DNA of the CDR3 is TGTGCCAGCACCTCACAGGGGGGGTACGAGCAGTACTTC. Full variable domain (rest looked up from reference TRBV7-2 and TRBJ2-7): GAGVSQSPSNKVTEKGKDVELRCDPISGHTALYWYRQSLGQGLEFLIYFQGNSAPDKSGLPSDRFSAERTGGSVSTLTIQRTQQEDSAVYLCASTSQGGYEQYFGPGTRLTVT.